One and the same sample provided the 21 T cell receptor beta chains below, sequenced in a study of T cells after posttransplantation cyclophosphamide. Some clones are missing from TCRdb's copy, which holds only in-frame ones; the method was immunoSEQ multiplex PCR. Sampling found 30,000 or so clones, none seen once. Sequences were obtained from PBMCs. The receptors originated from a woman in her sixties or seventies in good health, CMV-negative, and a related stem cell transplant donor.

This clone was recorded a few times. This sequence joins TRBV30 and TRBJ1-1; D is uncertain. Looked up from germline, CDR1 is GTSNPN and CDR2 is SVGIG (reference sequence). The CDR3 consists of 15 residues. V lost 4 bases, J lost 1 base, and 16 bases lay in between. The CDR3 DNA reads TGTGCCTGGAAAAGTTCTGGGCAGGCGAACACTGAAGCTTTCTTT. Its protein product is CAWKSSGQANTEAFF.

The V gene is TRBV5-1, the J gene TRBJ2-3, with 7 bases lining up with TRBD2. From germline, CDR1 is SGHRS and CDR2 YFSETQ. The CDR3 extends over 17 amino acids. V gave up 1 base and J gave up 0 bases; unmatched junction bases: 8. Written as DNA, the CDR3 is TGCGCCAGCAGCTTGCCCACTAGCGCCTCTAGCACAGATACGCAGTATTTT. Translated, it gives CASSLPTSASSTDTQYF.

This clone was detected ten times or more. Written as DNA, the CDR3 is TGTGCCAGCAGCTATGAGACAGGGATAAACACTGAAGCTTTCTTT. Translating it yields CASSYETGINTEAFF. The V call is TRBV7-9, the J call TRBJ1-1; 7 bases are a match to TRBD1. The CDR3 contains 15 residues. Losses at the gene ends were 4 bases for V and 2 bases for J; bases not matched to a gene: 7. Germline lookup yields CDR1 SEHNR and CDR2 FQNEAQ (reference sequence).

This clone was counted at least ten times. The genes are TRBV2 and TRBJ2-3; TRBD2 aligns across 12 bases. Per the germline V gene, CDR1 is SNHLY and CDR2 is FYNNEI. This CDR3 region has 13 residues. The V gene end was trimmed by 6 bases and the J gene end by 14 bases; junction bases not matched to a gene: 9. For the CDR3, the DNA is TGTGCCAGCAGCCCCCTAGCGGGAGGGCCTGGGTATTTT. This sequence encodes CASSPLAGGPGYF.

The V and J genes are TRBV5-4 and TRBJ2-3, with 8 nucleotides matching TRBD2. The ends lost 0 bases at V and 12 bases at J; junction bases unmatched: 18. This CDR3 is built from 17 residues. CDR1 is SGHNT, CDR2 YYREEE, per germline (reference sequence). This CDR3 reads CASSLEKTGGLMSKQYF. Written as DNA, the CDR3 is TGTGCCAGCAGCTTGGAAAAGACGGGGGGGCTTATGTCGAAACAGTATTTT.

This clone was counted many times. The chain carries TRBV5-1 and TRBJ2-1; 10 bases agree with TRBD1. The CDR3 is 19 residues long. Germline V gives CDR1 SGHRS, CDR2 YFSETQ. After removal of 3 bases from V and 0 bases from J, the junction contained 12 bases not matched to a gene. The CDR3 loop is CASSWRPVGQGSSYNEQFF. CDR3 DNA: TGCGCCAGCAGCTGGAGGCCTGTGGGACAGGGGAGCTCCTACAATGAGCAGTTCTTC.

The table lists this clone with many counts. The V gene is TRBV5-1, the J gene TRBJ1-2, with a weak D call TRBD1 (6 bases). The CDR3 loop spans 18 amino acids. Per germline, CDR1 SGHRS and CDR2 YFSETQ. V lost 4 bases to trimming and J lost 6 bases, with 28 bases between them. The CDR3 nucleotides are TGCGCCAGCAGCAAACAAACCCAACTCCGGGACACCCCAAATGGCTACACCTTC. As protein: CASSKQTQLRDTPNGYTF.

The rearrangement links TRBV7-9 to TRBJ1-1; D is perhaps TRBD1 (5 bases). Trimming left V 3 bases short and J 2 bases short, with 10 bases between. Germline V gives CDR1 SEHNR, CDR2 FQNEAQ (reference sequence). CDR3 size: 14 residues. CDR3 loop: CASSFGRGNTEAFF. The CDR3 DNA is TGTGCCAGCAGCTTCGGGAGGGGAAACACTGAAGCTTTCTTT.

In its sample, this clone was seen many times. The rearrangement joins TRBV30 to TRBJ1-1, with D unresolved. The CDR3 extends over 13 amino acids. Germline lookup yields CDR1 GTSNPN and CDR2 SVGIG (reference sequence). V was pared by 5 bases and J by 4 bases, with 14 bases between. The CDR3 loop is CAWALTKGTEAFF. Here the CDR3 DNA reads TGTGCCTGGGCCCTGACAAAGGGCACTGAAGCTTTCTTT. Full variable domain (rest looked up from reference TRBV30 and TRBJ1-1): SQTIHQWPATLVQPVGSPLSLECTVEGTSNPNLYWYRQAAGRGLQLLFYSVGIGQISSEVPQNLSASRPQDRQFILSSKKLLLSDSGFYLCAWALTKGTEAFFGQGTRLTVV.

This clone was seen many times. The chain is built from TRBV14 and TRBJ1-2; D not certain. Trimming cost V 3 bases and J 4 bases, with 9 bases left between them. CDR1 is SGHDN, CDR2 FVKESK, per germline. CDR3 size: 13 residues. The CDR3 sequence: CASSHERSYGYTF. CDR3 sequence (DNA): TGTGCCAGCAGCCATGAGCGGAGCTATGGCTACACCTTC.

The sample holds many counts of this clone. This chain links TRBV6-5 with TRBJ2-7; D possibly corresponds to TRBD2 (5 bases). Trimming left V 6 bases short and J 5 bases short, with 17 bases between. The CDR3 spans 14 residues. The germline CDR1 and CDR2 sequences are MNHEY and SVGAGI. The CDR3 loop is CASSPLTRGHEQYF. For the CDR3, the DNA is TGTGCCAGCAGCCCCCTGACCCGCGGGCACGAGCAGTACTTC.

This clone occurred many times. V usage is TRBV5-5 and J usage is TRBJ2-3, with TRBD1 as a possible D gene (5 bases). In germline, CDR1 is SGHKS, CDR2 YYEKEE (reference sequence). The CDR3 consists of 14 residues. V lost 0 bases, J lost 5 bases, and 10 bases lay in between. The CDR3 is CASSLDTGRDTQYF. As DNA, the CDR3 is TGTGCCAGCAGCTTGGATACAGGACGAGATACGCAGTATTTT.

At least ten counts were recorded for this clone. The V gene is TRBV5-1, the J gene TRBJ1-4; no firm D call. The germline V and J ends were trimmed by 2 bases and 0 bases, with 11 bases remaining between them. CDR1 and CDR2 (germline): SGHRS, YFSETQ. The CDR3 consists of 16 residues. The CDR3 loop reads CASSLRSIATNEKLFF. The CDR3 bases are TGCGCCAGCAGCTTACGGTCGATTGCAACTAATGAAAAACTGTTTTTT.

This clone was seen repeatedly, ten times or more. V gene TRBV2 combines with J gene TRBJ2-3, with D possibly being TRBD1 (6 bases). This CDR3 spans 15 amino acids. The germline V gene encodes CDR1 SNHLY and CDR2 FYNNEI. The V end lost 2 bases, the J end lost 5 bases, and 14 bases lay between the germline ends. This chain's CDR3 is CASSESYRAGDTQYF. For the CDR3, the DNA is TGTGCCAGCAGTGAATCCTACAGGGCCGGAGATACGCAGTATTTT.

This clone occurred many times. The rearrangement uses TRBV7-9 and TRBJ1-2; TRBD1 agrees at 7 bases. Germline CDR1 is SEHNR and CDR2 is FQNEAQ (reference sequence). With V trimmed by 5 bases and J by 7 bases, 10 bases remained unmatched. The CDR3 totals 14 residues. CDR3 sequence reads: CASSEGAASFGYTF. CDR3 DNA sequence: TGTGCCAGCAGCGAGGGGGCAGCCTCGTTTGGCTACACCTTC. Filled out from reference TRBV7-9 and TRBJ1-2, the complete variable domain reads DTGVSQNPRHKITKRGQNVTFRCDPISEHNRLYWYRQTLGQGPEFLTYFQNEAQLEKSRLLSDRFSAERPKGSFSTLEIQRTEQGDSAMYLCASSEGAASFGYTFGSGTRLTVV.

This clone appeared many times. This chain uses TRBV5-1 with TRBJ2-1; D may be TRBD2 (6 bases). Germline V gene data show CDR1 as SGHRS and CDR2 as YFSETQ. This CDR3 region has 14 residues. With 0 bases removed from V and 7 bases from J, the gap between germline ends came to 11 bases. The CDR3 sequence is CASSLAQLANEQFF. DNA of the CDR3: TGCGCCAGCAGCTTGGCCCAGCTAGCGAATGAGCAGTTCTTC.

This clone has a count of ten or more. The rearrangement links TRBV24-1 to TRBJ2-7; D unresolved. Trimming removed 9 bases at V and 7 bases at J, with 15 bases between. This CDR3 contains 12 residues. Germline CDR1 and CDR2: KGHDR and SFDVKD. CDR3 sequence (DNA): TGTGCCACCGTAACCCAGTCGAGGGAGCAGTACTTC. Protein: CATVTQSREQYF.

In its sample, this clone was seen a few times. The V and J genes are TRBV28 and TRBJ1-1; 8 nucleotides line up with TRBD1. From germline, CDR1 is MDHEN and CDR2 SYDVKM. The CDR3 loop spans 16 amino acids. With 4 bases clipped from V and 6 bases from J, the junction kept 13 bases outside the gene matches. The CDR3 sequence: CASSSRWTGSNAEAFF. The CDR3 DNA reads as TGTGCCAGCAGTTCGCGATGGACAGGGAGTAATGCTGAAGCTTTCTTT.

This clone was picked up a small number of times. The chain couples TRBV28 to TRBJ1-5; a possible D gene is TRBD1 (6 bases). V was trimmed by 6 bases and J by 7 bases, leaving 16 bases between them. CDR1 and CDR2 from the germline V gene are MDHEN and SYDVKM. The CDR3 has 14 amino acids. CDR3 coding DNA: TGTGCCAGCAGCCTACAGGGCCTCTACCAGCCCCAGCATTTT. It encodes CASSLQGLYQPQHF.

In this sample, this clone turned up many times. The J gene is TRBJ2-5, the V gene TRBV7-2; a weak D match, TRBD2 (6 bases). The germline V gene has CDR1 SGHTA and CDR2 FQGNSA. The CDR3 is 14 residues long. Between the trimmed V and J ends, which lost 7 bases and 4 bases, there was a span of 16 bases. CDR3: CASTAGRAGETQYF. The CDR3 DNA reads TGTGCCAGCACTGCGGGAAGGGCTGGAGAGACCCAGTACTTC.

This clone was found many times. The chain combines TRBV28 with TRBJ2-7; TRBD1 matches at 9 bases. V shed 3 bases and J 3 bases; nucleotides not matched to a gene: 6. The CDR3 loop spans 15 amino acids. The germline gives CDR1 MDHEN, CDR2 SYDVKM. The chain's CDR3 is CASSLGTGFGYEQYF. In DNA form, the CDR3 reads TGTGCCAGCAGTTTGGGGACAGGGTTTGGCTACGAGCAGTACTTC.